The clone carrying this T cell receptor (beta chain) occurred a few times. Its specificity is unknown. Germline values: CDR1 SGDLS, CDR2 YYNGEE. V dropped 5 bases and J dropped 2 bases, with 15 bases sitting between them. This CDR3 comprises 15 residues. The cDNA had a unique molecular identifier and a template-switch universal primer site. TCRdb re-called the 5' RACE reads with MiXCR, one entry per CDR3 protein. The top ten clones hold 0.8% to 1% of a sample with 650,000 to 800,000 distinct CDR3 sequences, 8% to 9% of them seen once. The data are from a study of identical twins. Study-level points and caveats: The study drew conclusions from cross-sectional statistical analysis, not from following the same donors. Fewer insertions characterized abundant cord blood beta clonotypes, whereas memory repertoires showed none.

These sequences were also reported in another study, on yellow fever vaccine responses in identical twins.

This clonotype was obtained from a woman aged 18-29 years in good health. Material: PBMCs. This rearrangement joins TRBV9 to TRBJ2-3; unclear D gene. The CDR3 spells CASRRWGNYTDTQYF. CDR3 DNA sequence: TGTGCCAGCAGAAGGTGGGGAAATTACACAGATACGCAGTATTTT.